This is a list of T cell receptor beta chains from one sample in a study of cytomegalovirus exposure and HLA in healthy donors. Measured with immunoSEQ multiplex PCR; TCRdb has only the in-frame clones, and not every one. The sample lists approximately 100,000 clones; 85% were seen once. Sample: PBMCs. The receptors derive from a man aged 25-45 years in good health and CMV-seronegative. Each CDR3 is given without its conserved first and last residue.

>TRBV4-1|TRBJ2-2
ASSQEVLGVGFTGELF
>TRBV11-2|TRBJ2-3
ASSPSTDTQY
>TRBV5-6|TRBJ1-1
ASSLFDRTMNTEAF
>TRBV5-1|TRBJ2-3
ASKTGESTDTQY
>TRBV29-1|TRBJ2-7
SGAGGQGYEQY
>TRBV30|TRBJ1-4
AWDRNEKLF
>TRBV7-2|TRBJ2-7
ASSLGRYEQY
>TRBV5-6|TRBJ1-5
ASSFYSNQPQH
>TRBV12-5|TRBJ2-2
ASGLLGQLNTGELF
>TRBV7-9|TRBJ1-2
ASSSISWKGKGDGYT
>TRBV6-8|TRBJ2-5
ASSWNLAGGETQY
>TRBV11-2|TRBJ2-2
ASSLFLGNTGELF
>TRBV4-1|NA
ASSQETGAAHEQY
>TRBV9|TRBJ1-5
ASSATEDSNQPQH
>TRBV6-5|TRBJ1-2
ASSQGAASYT
>TRBV7-2|TRBJ1-1
ASSSPQTEAF
>TRBV5-1|TRBJ1-2
ASSLSSGGLVPHGYT
>TRBV27|TRBJ1-6
ASSFLGDTEHSPLH
>TRBV30|TRBJ1-5
AWSLAGMANQPQH
>TRBV6-5|TRBJ2-2
ASSSNRGSMF
>TRBV19|TRBJ2-1
ASSLWASGTLLERNEQF
>TRBV7-9|TRBJ2-3
ASSPTSTDTQY
>TRBV9|TRBJ2-7
ASSFGQGAGEQY
>TRBV9|TRBJ2-3
ASSLSTDTQY
>TRBV5-4|TRBJ2-7
ASSTSIGGGRYEQY
>TRBV27|TRBJ1-6
ASRWGTASSPLH
>TRBV4-3|TRBJ1-1
ASSKTGYTEAF
>TRBV6-5|TRBJ2-7
ASSLGGSPYEQY
>TRBV5-6|TRBJ1-5
ASSLGNEYRTGNQPQH
>TRBV5-1|TRBJ2-5
ASSASGTKETQY
>TRBV30|TRBJ2-6
AWSVQRRTRPGANVLT
>TRBV6-5|TRBJ2-7
ASRRTSGDSYEQY
>TRBV30|TRBJ2-2
AWTRSGNTGELF
>TRBV30|TRBJ1-2
AWSKRSAGGYT
>TRBV9|TRBJ2-3
ASSAPRGLIVDTQY
>TRBV29-1|TRBJ2-7
SVEGQVGEQY
>TRBV11-2|TRBJ1-6
ASSLRGADNSPLH
>TRBV14|NA
ASSQEARTSGRYEQY
>TRBV29-1|TRBJ2-1
SIDRGPYNEQF
>TRBV5-4|TRBJ2-1
ASSLRGGTNEQF
>TRBV10-3|TRBJ2-7
AISDDTSGRFYEQY
>TRBV10-3|TRBJ1-6
AISTGNSPLH
>TRBV27|TRBJ2-5
ASSLSQSLQETQY
>TRBV7-8|TRBJ2-3
ASTSSTDTQY
>TRBV4-1|TRBJ1-3
ASSPGGKFGNTIY
>TRBV6-6|TRBJ2-3
ASSYRLAGERDTQY
>TRBV4-1|TRBJ2-5
ASSRSGLAPETQY
>TRBV29-1|TRBJ2-1
SVRRDREGDEQF
>TRBV6-1|TRBJ2-7
ATSGQGRLYEQY
>TRBV13|TRBJ2-1
ASSSGGGYEQF
>TRBV2|TRBJ2-5
ASSLTHQETQY
>TRBV30|TRBJ1-5
AWSSQGGSNQPQH
>TRBV5-1|TRBJ2-7
ASRQVSSYEQY
>TRBV27|TRBJ2-7
ASSLISRAYEQY
>TRBV30|TRBJ1-5
AWSWGTSNQPQH
>TRBV30|TRBJ1-5
AWRQTGDSNQPQH
>TRBV5-1|TRBJ2-3
ASSSQGQGETDTQY
>TRBV14|TRBJ2-5
ASSQDRVGETQY
>TRBV7-2|TRBJ2-1
ASSQFLYNEQF